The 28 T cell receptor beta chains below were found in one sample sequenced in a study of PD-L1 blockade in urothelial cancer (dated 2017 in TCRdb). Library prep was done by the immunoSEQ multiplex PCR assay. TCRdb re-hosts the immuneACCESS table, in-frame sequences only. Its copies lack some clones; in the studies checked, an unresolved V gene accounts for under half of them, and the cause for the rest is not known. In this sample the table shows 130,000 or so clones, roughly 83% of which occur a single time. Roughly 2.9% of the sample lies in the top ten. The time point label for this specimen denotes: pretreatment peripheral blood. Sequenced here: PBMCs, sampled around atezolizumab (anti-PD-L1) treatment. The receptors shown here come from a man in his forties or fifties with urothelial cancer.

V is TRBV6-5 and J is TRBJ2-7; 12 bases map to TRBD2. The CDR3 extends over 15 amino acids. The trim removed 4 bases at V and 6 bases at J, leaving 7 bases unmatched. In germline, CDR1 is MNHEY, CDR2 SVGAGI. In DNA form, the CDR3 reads TGTGCCAGCAGTTCCCAGACTAGCGGGAGAGGCGAGCAGTACTTC. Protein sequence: CASSSQTSGRGEQYF.

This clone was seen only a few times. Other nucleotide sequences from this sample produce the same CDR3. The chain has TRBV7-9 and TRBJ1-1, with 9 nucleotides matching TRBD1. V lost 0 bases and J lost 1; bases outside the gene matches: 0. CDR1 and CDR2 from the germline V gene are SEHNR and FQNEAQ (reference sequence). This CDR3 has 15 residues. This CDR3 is CASSLAGQGNTEAFF. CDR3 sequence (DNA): TGTGCCAGCAGCTTAGCGGGACAGGGGAACACTGAAGCTTTCTTT.

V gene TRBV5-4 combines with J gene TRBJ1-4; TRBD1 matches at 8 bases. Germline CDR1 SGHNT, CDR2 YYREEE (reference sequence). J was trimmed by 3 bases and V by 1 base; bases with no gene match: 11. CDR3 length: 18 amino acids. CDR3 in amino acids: CASSLRLQGARSNEKLFF. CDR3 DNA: TGTGCCAGCAGCTTGAGGCTTCAGGGGGCGAGATCTAATGAAAAACTGTTTTTT.

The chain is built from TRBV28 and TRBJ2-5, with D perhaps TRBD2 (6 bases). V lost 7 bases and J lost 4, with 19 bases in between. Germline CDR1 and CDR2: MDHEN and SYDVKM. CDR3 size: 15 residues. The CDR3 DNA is TGTGCCAGCAAGACACAAAGGAGGGCTTCAGAGACCCAGTACTTC. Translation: CASKTQRRASETQYF.

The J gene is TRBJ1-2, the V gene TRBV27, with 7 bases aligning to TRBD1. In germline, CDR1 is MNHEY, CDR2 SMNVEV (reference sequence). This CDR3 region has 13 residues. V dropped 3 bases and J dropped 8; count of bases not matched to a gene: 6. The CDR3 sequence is CASSLRQGGGYTF. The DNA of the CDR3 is TGTGCCAGCAGTTTGAGACAGGGCGGGGGCTACACCTTC.

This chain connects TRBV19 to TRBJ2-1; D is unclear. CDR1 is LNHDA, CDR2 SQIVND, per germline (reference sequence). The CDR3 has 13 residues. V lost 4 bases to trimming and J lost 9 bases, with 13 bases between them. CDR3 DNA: TGTGCCAGTAGTAGTTGGTCTAACGGTGAGCAGTTCTTC. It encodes CASSSWSNGEQFF.

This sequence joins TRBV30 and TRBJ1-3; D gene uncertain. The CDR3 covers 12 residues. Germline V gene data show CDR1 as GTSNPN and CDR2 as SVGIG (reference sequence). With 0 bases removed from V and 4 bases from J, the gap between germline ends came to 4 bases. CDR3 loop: CAWSVRGNTIYF. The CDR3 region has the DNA TGTGCCTGGAGTGTACGGGGAAACACCATATATTTT.

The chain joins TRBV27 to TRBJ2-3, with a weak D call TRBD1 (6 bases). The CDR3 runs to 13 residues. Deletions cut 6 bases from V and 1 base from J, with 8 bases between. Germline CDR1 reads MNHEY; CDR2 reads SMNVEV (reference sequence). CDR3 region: CASRDSGTDTQYF. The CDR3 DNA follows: TGTGCCAGCAGGGACAGCGGCACAGATACGCAGTATTTT.

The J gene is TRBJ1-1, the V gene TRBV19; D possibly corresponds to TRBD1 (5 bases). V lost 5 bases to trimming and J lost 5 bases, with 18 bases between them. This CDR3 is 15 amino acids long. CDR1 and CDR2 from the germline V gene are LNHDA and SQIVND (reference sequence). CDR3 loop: CASSPFAGQRTEAFF. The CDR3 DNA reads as TGTGCCAGTAGTCCCTTTGCGGGGCAGAGGACTGAAGCTTTCTTT.

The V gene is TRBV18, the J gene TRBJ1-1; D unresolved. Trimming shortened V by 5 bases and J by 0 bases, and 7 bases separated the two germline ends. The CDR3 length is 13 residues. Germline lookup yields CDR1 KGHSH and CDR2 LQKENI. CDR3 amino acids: CASSTTLNTEAFF. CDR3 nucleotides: TGTGCCAGCTCAACGACATTGAACACTGAAGCTTTCTTT. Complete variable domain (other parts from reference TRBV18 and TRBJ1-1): NAGVMQNPRHLVRRRGQEARLRCSPMKGHSHVYWYRQLPEEGLKFMVYLQKENIIDESGMPKERFSAEFPKEGPSILRIQQVVRGDSAAYFCASSTTLNTEAFFGQGTRLTVV.

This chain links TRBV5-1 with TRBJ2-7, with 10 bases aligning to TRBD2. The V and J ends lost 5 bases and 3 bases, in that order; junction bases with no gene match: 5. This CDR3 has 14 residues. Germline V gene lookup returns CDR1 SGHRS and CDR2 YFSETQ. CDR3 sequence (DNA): TGCGCCAGCAGATATGGACTAGCGGACTACGAGCAGTACTTC. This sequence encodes CASRYGLADYEQYF.

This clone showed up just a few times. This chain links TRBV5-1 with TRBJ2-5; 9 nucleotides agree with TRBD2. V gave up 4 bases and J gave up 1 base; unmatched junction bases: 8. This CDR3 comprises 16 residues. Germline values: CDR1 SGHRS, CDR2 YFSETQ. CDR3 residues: CASSEPGLAFQETQYF. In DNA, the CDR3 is TGCGCCAGCAGCGAACCGGGACTAGCCTTCCAAGAGACCCAGTACTTC. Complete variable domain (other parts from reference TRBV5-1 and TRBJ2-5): KAGVTQTPRYLIKTRGQQVTLSCSPISGHRSVSWYQQTPGQGLQFLFEYFSETQRNKGNFPGRFSGRQFSNSRSEMNVSTLELGDSALYLCASSEPGLAFQETQYFGPGTRLLVL.

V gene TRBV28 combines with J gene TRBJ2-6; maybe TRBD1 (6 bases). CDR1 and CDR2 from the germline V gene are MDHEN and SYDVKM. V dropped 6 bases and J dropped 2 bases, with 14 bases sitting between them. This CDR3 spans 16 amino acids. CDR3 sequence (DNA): TGTGCCAGCAGGAGACCCTCAGGGGCTGGGGCCAACGTCCTGACTTTC. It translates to CASRRPSGAGANVLTF.

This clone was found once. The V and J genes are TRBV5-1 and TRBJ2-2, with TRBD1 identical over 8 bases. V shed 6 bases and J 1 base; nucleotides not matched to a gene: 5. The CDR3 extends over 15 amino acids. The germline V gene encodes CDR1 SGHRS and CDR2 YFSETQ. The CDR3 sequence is CASTGQALNTGELFF. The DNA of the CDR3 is TGCGCCAGCACGGGACAGGCCTTGAACACCGGGGAGCTGTTTTTT.

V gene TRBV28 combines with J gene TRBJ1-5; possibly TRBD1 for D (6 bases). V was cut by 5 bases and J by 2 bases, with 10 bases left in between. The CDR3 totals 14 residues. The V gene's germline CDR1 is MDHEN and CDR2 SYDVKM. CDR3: CASSPYRGNQPQHF. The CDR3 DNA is TGTGCCAGCAGTCCGTACAGGGGCAATCAGCCCCAGCATTTT.

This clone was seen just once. CDR3: CASSFGTSGTGELFF. CDR3 sequence (DNA): TGTGCCAGCAGCTTCGGGACTAGCGGCACCGGGGAGCTGTTTTTT. This chain joins TRBV5-6 and TRBJ2-2; 11 bases are shared with TRBD2. The CDR3 contains 15 residues. With V trimmed by 2 bases and J by 4 bases, 1 base remained unmatched. Per germline, CDR1 SGHDT and CDR2 YYEEEE. Combining the CDR3 with reference TRBV5-6 and TRBJ2-2 gives the whole variable domain DAGVTQSPTHLIKTRGQQVTLRCSPKSGHDTVSWYQQALGQGPQFIFQYYEEEERQRGNFPDRFSGHQFPNYSSELNVNALLLGDSALYLCASSFGTSGTGELFFGEGSRLTVL.

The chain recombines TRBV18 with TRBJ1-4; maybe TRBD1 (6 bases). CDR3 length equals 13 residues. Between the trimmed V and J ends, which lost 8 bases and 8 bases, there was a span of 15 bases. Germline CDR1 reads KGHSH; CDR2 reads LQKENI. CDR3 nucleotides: TGTGCCAGCGCATCTTCTGACAGGGAAAAACTGTTTTTT. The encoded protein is CASASSDREKLFF.

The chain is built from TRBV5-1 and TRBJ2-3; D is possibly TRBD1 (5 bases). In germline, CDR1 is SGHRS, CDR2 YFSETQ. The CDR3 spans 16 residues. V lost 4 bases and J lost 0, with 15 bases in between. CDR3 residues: CASSPRQKGSTDTQYF. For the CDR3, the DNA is TGCGCCAGCAGCCCACGACAGAAAGGCAGCACAGATACGCAGTATTTT.

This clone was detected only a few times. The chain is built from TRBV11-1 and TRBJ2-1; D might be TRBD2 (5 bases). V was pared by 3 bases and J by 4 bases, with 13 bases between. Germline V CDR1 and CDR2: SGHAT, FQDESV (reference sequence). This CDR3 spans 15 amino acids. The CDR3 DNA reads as TGTGCCAGCAGCTTTGGTGGGATAGCGTACAATGAGCAGTTCTTC. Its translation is CASSFGGIAYNEQFF. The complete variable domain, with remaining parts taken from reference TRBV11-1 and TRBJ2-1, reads EAEVAQSPRYKITEKSQAVAFWCDPISGHATLYWYRQILGQGPELLVQFQDESVVDDSQLPKDRFSAERLKGVDSTLKIQPAELGDSAMYLCASSFGGIAYNEQFFGPGTRLTVL.

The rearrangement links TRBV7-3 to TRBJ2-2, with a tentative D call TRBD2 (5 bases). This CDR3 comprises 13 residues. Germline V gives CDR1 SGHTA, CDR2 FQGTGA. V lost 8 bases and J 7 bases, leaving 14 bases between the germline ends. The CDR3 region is CASGEGTGGELFF. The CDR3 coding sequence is TGTGCCAGCGGAGAGGGAACCGGCGGGGAGCTGTTTTTT.

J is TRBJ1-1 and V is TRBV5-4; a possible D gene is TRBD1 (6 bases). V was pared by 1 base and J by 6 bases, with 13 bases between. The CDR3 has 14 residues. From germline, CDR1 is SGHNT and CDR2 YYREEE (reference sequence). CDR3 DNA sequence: TGTGCCAGCAGCTTGAGGGGGACCAGCGCTGAAGCTTTCTTT. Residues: CASSLRGTSAEAFF. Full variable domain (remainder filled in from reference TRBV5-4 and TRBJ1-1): ETGVTQSPTHLIKTRGQQVTLRCSSQSGHNTVSWYQQALGQGPQFIFQYYREEENGRGNFPPRFSGLQFPNYSSELNVNALELDDSALYLCASSLRGTSAEAFFGQGTRLTVV.

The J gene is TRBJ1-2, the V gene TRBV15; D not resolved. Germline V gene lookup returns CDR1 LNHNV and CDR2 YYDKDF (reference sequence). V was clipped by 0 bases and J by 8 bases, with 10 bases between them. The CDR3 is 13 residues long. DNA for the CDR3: TGTGCCACCAGCAGAGATCGTGCGTACGGCTACACCTTC. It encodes CATSRDRAYGYTF.

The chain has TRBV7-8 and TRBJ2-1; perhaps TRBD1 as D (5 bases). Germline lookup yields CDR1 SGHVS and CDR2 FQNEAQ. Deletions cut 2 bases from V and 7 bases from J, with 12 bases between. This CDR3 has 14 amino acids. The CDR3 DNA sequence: TGTGCCAGCAGCTTATATCAGGGAACGAATGAGCAGTTCTTC. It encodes CASSLYQGTNEQFF.

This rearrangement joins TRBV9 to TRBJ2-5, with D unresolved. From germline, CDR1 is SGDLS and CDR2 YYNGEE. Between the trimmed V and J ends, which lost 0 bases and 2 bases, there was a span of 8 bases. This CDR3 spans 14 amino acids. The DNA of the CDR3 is TGTGCCAGCAGCGTAGCGGTCTCGCAAGAGACCCAGTACTTC. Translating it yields CASSVAVSQETQYF. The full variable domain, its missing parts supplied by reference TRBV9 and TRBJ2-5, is DSGVTQTPKHLITATGQRVTLRCSPRSGDLSVYWYQQSLDQGLQFLIQYYNGEERAKGNILERFSAQQFPDLHSELNLSSLELGDSALYFCASSVAVSQETQYFGPGTRLLVL.

In DNA form, the CDR3 reads TGTGCCAGCAGCCAAGGGAGGGAGTACTCACCCCTCCACTTT. Encoded protein: CASSQGREYSPLHF. The chain links TRBV14 to TRBJ1-6, with D hard to call. V lost 1 base, J lost 10 bases, and 11 bases lay in between. CDR1 SGHDN and CDR2 FVKESK come from the germline V gene. The CDR3 sequence is 14 residues long.

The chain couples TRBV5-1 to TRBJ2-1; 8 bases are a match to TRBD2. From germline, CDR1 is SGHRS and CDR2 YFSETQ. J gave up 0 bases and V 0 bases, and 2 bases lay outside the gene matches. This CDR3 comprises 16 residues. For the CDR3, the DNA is TGCGCCAGCAGCTTGGTAGCGGGATACTCCTACAATGAGCAGTTCTTC. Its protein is CASSLVAGYSYNEQFF.

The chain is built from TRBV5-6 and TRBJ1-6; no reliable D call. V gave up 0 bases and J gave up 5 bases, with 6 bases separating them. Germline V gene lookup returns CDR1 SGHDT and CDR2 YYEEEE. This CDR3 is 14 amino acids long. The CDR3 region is CASSLVQHNSPLHF. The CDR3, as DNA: TGTGCCAGCAGCTTGGTACAGCATAATTCACCCCTCCACTTT.

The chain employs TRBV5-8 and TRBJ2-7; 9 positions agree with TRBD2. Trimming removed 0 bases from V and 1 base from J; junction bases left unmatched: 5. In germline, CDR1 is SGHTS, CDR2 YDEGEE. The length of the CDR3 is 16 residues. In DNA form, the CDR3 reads TGTGCCAGCAGCTTGGAGGCGACTAGCGGTTCCTACGAGCAGTACTTC. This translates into CASSLEATSGSYEQYF.